The source of this TCR beta chain is a study of T cell repertoires in cytomegalovirus infection. On the study more broadly: Recently identified HLA-C-restricted CMV epitopes were used, and well-studied HLA-B-restricted CMV epitopes were used as well. Regarding the study as a whole: HLA-C-restricted TCR beta clonotypes specific for CMV led the ex vivo response. Accumulated public TCR beta family frequency recognized individuals carrying CMV together with the relevant HLA.

The CDR3 contains 16 residues. The ends lost 3 bases at V and 4 bases at J; junction bases unmatched: 9. Germline V lookup: CDR1 SGHTA, CDR2 FQGNSA. MiXCR, run by TCRdb on the reads, gives a single entry per CDR3 protein. The table lists 600,000 to 700,000 distinct CDR3 sequences, about 30% of them singletons. In the case of this clonotype: Its antigen is not known.

Sequences were derived from cultured PBMCs, sampled from culture after CMV antigen stimulation. This receptor was taken from a human donor in good health (CMV status not recorded). Some clones in this sample may be carry-over from other donors' samples. The chain joins TRBV7-2 to TRBJ2-5; TRBD2 agrees at 9 bases. CDR3 coding DNA: TGTGCCAGCAGCTTGACCCCTAGCGGGAAGATAGAGACCCAGTACTTC. As protein: CASSLTPSGKIETQYF.